This T cell receptor beta chain was retrieved from a study of T cells after yellow fever vaccination. Whole-study results and caveats: Boosting was followed by the reappearance of most primary-vaccination clones (under 97% CD4, 85% to 90% CD8).

There are 16 residues in the CDR3. V was trimmed by 6 bases and J by 2 bases, leaving 17 bases between them. The germline V gene has CDR1 MNHEY and CDR2 SVGAGI. This clonotype was counted a few times. The antigen is undetermined. They built TCR cDNA with 5'RACE template switching, a step that put in a universal primer site and UMIs. TCRdb independently ran MiXCR on the 5' RACE reads; one entry per CDR3 protein. The sample has about 340,000 distinct CDR3 sequences, 9.5% to 15% seen once. The V call is TRBV6-5, the J call TRBJ1-5; D is possibly TRBD1 (6 bases). Sequenced material: CD4+ T cells sorted from PBMCs, taken 15 days after the yellow fever booster vaccination. This TCR was sampled from a young man who received the YFV17D yellow fever vaccine. This CDR3 reads CASSALSGEGNQPQHF. In DNA form, the CDR3 reads TGTGCCAGCAGCGCGCTATCAGGGGAGGGCAATCAGCCCCAGCATTTT.